Described below is a single T cell receptor beta chain sequence and its context. These data originate in a study of blood T cell repertoires in COVID-19. The assay was immunoSEQ multiplex PCR, and TCRdb's table has in-frame clones only and misses some. The table has some 340,000 clones, 85% to 95% seen once. CDR1 is SGDLS, CDR2 YYNGEE, per germline. The ends were cut back, 1 base at V and 4 bases at J, with 10 bases in the middle. The CDR3 runs 14 residues. Which cohort a participant joined came from the clinical history participants gave. The TCR was taken from a young woman who had been exposed to COVID-19. V and J are TRBV9 and TRBJ2-3; possibly TRBD2 for D (6 bases). The specimen was PBMCs or T cells enriched from blood (not recorded which). The CDR3 sequence: CASSVTGGADTQYF. For the CDR3, the DNA is TGTGCCAGCAGCGTAACAGGAGGGGCAGATACGCAGTATTTT.